Below, 26 T cell receptor beta chains from the same sample are listed, as sequenced in a study of T-cell reconstitution after alpha-beta-depleted transplantation in children. A TCRbeta library incorporating unique molecular identifiers was prepared. Each CDR3 protein gets one entry after TCRdb re-called the PCR reads with MiXCR. The sample gives 250,000 to 300,000 distinct CDR3 sequences, approximately 10% of which show up once; 20% to 30% is in the top ten. The source material was peripheral blood, sampled 180 days after TCRalphabeta/CD19-depleted stem cell transplant. Every receptor here comes from a male patient between 2 and 9 years old who had a stem cell transplant for chronic granulomatous disease, so the T cells may come from the graft donor.

In this sample, this clonotype turned up many times. The rearrangement links TRBV10-3 to TRBJ2-3; 11 bases fit TRBD2. Germline values: CDR1 ENHRY, CDR2 SYGVKD. J lost 4 bases, V lost 9 bases, and 18 bases had no gene match. The CDR3 length is 18 residues. CDR3 coding DNA: TGTGCCATTCAGCCGGGACTAGCGGCAGGTCCGGGGGCAGATACGCAGTATTTT. Translation gives CAIQPGLAAGPGADTQYF.

This clonotype was detected ten times or more. This chain joins TRBV27 and TRBJ2-5; 7 bases map to TRBD2. With 6 bases clipped from V and 0 bases from J, the junction kept 7 bases outside the gene matches. The CDR3 is made up of 15 amino acids. Per the germline V gene, CDR1 is MNHEY and CDR2 is SMNVEV (reference sequence). The DNA of the CDR3 is TGTGCCAGCAGGAGGGACTACTTGTACCAAGAGACCCAGTACTTC. Amino acids: CASRRDYLYQETQYF.

This clonotype occurred many times. The genes are TRBV28 and TRBJ2-1; a possible D gene is TRBD2 (7 bases). The V end lost 11 bases, the J end lost 6 bases, and 20 bases lay between the germline ends. The length of the CDR3 is 14 residues. Germline V gene data show CDR1 as MDHEN and CDR2 as SYDVKM. The CDR3: CAAIGGGRLNEQFF. Here the CDR3 DNA reads TGTGCCGCCATTGGGGGGGGGCGCCTCAATGAGCAGTTCTTC.

This clonotype was seen at least ten times. The genes are TRBV20-1 and TRBJ2-1, with a possible D match to TRBD2 (6 bases). CDR1 is DFQATT and CDR2 is SNEGSKA in the germline V gene (reference sequence). Trimming pared 7 bases from V and 2 bases from J, leaving 12 bases between. This CDR3 has 13 residues. DNA of the CDR3: TGCAGTGTGGGCGGGAAAGCCTACAATGAGCAGTTCTTC. Translated, it gives CSVGGKAYNEQFF.

This clonotype was counted many times. The chain is built from TRBV7-2 and TRBJ1-1; D gene uncertain. V shed 8 bases and J shed 0 bases, with 10 bases lying between them. The CDR3 is made up of 13 amino acids. CDR1 is SGHTA, CDR2 FQGNSA, per germline. For the CDR3, the DNA is TGTGCCAGCGGCCTAGGGATGAACACTGAAGCTTTCTTT. It yields the protein CASGLGMNTEAFF.

This clonotype was seen many times. This rearrangement joins TRBV15 to TRBJ2-3, with D possibly being TRBD2 (6 bases). Germline values: CDR1 LNHNV, CDR2 YYDKDF (reference sequence). V gave up 1 base and J gave up 0 bases, with 11 bases separating them. CDR3 length: 16 residues. The CDR3 DNA sequence: TGTGCCACCAGCAGAGTGACTAGGGGAAGCACAGATACGCAGTATTTT. It encodes CATSRVTRGSTDTQYF.

This clonotype was counted only a few times. The V gene is TRBV7-8, the J gene TRBJ2-7, with TRBD2 as a possible D gene (7 bases). V gave up 2 bases and J gave up 7 bases, with 21 bases separating them. The CDR3 consists of 16 residues. CDR1 and CDR2 (germline): SGHVS, FQNEAQ. In DNA form, the CDR3 reads TGTGCCAGCAGCTTACGGGGGGCAGGGGACTGGTCAGAGCAGTACTTC. Amino acid sequence: CASSLRGAGDWSEQYF.

Many counts were recorded for this clonotype. The chain combines TRBV6-5 with TRBJ2-1, with D possibly matching TRBD1 (6 bases). Per the germline V gene, CDR1 is MNHEY and CDR2 is SVGAGI. Trimming shortened V by 4 bases and J by 6 bases, and 16 bases separated the two germline ends. The CDR3 runs to 15 residues. In nucleotides, the CDR3 is TGTGCCAGCAGTTCCACAGGGCTCCAAGGCAATGAGCAGTTCTTC. Protein product: CASSSTGLQGNEQFF.

This clonotype was found a few times. V and J are TRBV5-1 and TRBJ2-5; D ambiguous. The CDR3 spans 17 residues. V was clipped by 0 bases and J by 0 bases, with 15 bases between them. Germline V gene sequence: CDR1 SGHRS, CDR2 YFSETQ. This CDR3 is CASSLDEDDPYQETQYF. Here the CDR3 DNA reads TGCGCCAGCAGCTTGGATGAGGACGATCCGTACCAAGAGACCCAGTACTTC.

This clonotype has at least ten counts. The gene calls are TRBV14 and TRBJ2-4; 14 positions agree with TRBD2. The CDR3 contains 18 residues. Unmatched junction bases numbered 3, after V lost 1 base and J lost 1 base. Germline assignment: CDR1 SGHDN and CDR2 FVKESK. The CDR3 bases are TGTGCCAGCAGCCAAGGACTAGCGGGAGGGCGTGCCAAAAACATTCAGTACTTC. Amino acids: CASSQGLAGGRAKNIQYF. The complete variable domain, with remaining parts taken from reference TRBV14 and TRBJ2-4, reads EAGVTQFPSHSVIEKGQTVTLRCDPISGHDNLYWYRRVMGKEIKFLLHFVKESKQDESGMPNNRFLAERTGGTYSTLKVQPAELEDSGVYFCASSQGLAGGRAKNIQYFGAGTRLSVL.

Only a few counts were recorded for this clonotype. The J gene is TRBJ2-7, the V gene TRBV5-1; possibly TRBD1 for D (6 bases). The V gene lost 4 bases and the J gene lost 2 bases, with 19 bases spanning the gap. The CDR3 runs 16 residues. Germline V gives CDR1 SGHRS, CDR2 YFSETQ. The CDR3 sequence: CASSPGGTGLTYEQYF. CDR3 DNA sequence: TGCGCCAGCAGCCCGGGCGGCACAGGGCTTACCTACGAGCAGTACTTC.

This clonotype was found many times. This chain joins TRBV11-2 and TRBJ2-7, with D possibly TRBD1 on 7 matching bases. V was trimmed by 0 bases and J by 3 bases, leaving 12 bases between them. CDR1 and CDR2 from the germline V gene are SGHAT and FQNNGV. The CDR3 contains 15 residues. CDR3 sequence (DNA): TGTGCCAGCAGCTTAGAAGGAGGGGGCGGCTACGAGCAGTACTTC. Translation: CASSLEGGGGYEQYF.

By sample fraction, this clonotype is large. The rearrangement uses TRBV6-5 and TRBJ2-2, with 12 positions matching TRBD2. Germline V gene data show CDR1 as MNHEY and CDR2 as SVGAGI. J lost 2 bases, V lost 8 bases, and 3 bases had no gene match. The CDR3 loop spans 15 amino acids. The CDR3 bases are TGTGCCAGCGGGACTAGCGGGTTTAACACCGGGGAGCTGTTTTTT. Translation gives CASGTSGFNTGELFF.

This clonotype has a count of ten or more. V usage is TRBV5-1 and J usage is TRBJ2-2; 9 bases match TRBD2. Looked up from germline, CDR1 is SGHRS and CDR2 is YFSETQ. CDR3 length: 18 residues. The ends lost 0 bases at V and 0 bases at J; junction bases unmatched: 6. CDR3 sequence reads: CASSLVPSGAANTGELFF. In nucleotides, the CDR3 is TGCGCCAGCAGCTTGGTTCCTAGCGGGGCAGCGAACACCGGGGAGCTGTTTTTT.

This clonotype came up many times. CDR3 in DNA: TGTGCCAGCAGCCGGAGGGACAGGACCTACTCTGGAAACACCATATATTTT. This sequence encodes CASSRRDRTYSGNTIYF. The chain couples TRBV7-9 to TRBJ1-3, with TRBD1 matching over 8 bases. The CDR3 extends over 17 amino acids. CDR1 is SEHNR, CDR2 FQNEAQ, per germline (reference sequence). V shed 5 bases, J shed 0 bases, and the junction held 9 bases outside the gene matches.

This clonotype has ten or more counts. The genes are TRBV12-3 or TRBV12-4 and TRBJ1-3; TRBD1 matches at 9 bases. CDR3 length: 15 amino acids. V lost 3 bases, J lost 1 base, and 1 base stayed unmatched. The CDR3 DNA sequence: TGTGCCAGCAGTTTCGGGACAGGGTCTGGAAACACCATATATTTT. Its protein product is CASSFGTGSGNTIYF.

In its sample, this clonotype was seen many times. The genes are TRBV12-3 or TRBV12-4 and TRBJ2-2; maybe TRBD1 (6 bases). The CDR3 has 15 residues. V gave up 7 bases and J gave up 6 bases, with 18 bases separating them. CDR3: CASNRQGKFAGELFF. The CDR3 DNA reads TGTGCCAGCAATCGGCAGGGGAAATTCGCCGGGGAGCTGTTTTTT.

Many counts were recorded for this clonotype. The chain links TRBV7-3 to TRBJ2-7; TRBD1 matches 11 bases. The CDR3 covers 15 residues. Trimming removed 0 bases from V and 4 bases from J; junction bases left unmatched: 2. In germline, CDR1 is SGHTA, CDR2 FQGTGA. CDR3 sequence (DNA): TGTGCCAGCAGCTTAACGGGACAGGGGGGATACGAGCAGTACTTC. Translating it yields CASSLTGQGGYEQYF.

This clonotype was detected many times. This chain links TRBV12-3 or TRBV12-4 with TRBJ2-7; D possibly corresponds to TRBD1 (5 bases). The CDR3 totals 14 residues. V lost 4 bases and J lost 2, with 12 bases in between. The CDR3, as DNA: TGTGCCAGCAGTTCCGGACACGAACCCTACGAGCAGTACTTC. Its protein product is CASSSGHEPYEQYF.

This clonotype came up many times. The chain employs TRBV10-3 and TRBJ2-7; the D gene is possibly TRBD1 (6 bases). This CDR3 is 14 amino acids long. The ends were cut back, 2 bases at V and 3 bases at J, with 11 bases in the middle. Germline CDR1 and CDR2: ENHRY and SYGVKD. The CDR3: CAISERDTNYEQYF. CDR3 nucleotide sequence: TGTGCCATCAGTGAGAGGGACACTAACTACGAGCAGTACTTC.

In its sample, this clonotype was seen many times. The chain carries TRBV27 and TRBJ2-2; D gene ambiguous. V was trimmed by 6 bases and J by 1 base, leaving 15 bases between them. Looked up from germline, CDR1 is MNHEY and CDR2 is SMNVEV (reference sequence). The CDR3 is 16 residues long. In DNA, the CDR3 is TGTGCCAGCAGCCTCCGTGCCACAGTGAACACCGGGGAGCTGTTTTTT. Its translation is CASSLRATVNTGELFF.

There are many counts of this clonotype. The chain recombines TRBV28 with TRBJ2-5, with 8 bases fitting TRBD2. V gave up 3 bases and J gave up 2 bases; unmatched junction bases: 8. CDR1 is MDHEN and CDR2 is SYDVKM in the germline V gene. CDR3 length equals 16 residues. As DNA, the CDR3 is TGTGCCAGCAGTTTGGTTTTAGCGGGGTTACAAGAGACCCAGTACTTC. Encoded protein: CASSLVLAGLQETQYF. The full variable domain, in which reference TRBV28 and TRBJ2-5 provide the parts outside the CDR3, is DVKVTQSSRYLVKRTGEKVFLECVQDMDHENMFWYRQDPGLGLRLIYFSYDVKMKEKGDIPEGYSVSREKKERFSLILESASTNQTSMYLCASSLVLAGLQETQYFGPGTRLLVL.

The sample holds many counts of this clonotype. The chain recombines TRBV7-3 with TRBJ1-6; weak D call: TRBD1 (5 bases). CDR3 length: 15 amino acids. In germline, CDR1 is SGHTA, CDR2 FQGTGA. Trimming shortened V by 4 bases and J by 7 bases, and 14 bases separated the two germline ends. The CDR3 protein is CASSWGRGRNSPLHF. CDR3 coding DNA: TGTGCCAGCAGCTGGGGACGTGGTAGGAATTCACCCCTCCACTTT.

This clonotype came up many times. The chain couples TRBV9 to TRBJ2-2, with D uncertain. Germline CDR1 and CDR2: SGDLS and YYNGEE. This CDR3 has 14 residues. V lost 5 bases, J lost 0 bases, and 8 bases lay in between. The CDR3 sequence: CASRILANTGELFF. DNA of the CDR3: TGTGCCAGCAGGATCCTAGCGAACACCGGGGAGCTGTTTTTT.

This clonotype was observed many times. V usage is TRBV20-1 and J usage is TRBJ2-6; 11 bases align to TRBD2. The V gene end was trimmed by 3 bases and the J gene end by 1 base; junction bases not matched to a gene: 5. Germline V gene data show CDR1 as DFQATT and CDR2 as SNEGSKA (reference sequence). The CDR3 extends over 17 amino acids. DNA for the CDR3: TGCAGTGCTAGCACTAGCGGGAGTGGGTCTGGGGCCAACGTCCTGACTTTC. This translates into CSASTSGSGSGANVLTF.

This clonotype appeared a few times. The J gene is TRBJ2-7, the V gene TRBV28; a weak D match, TRBD1 (7 bases). This CDR3 comprises 14 residues. Germline CDR1 and CDR2: MDHEN and SYDVKM. Trimming shortened V by 5 bases and J by 0 bases, and 11 bases separated the two germline ends. The CDR3 sequence is CASSTGDSSYEQYF. The DNA of the CDR3 is TGTGCCAGCAGTACGGGGGACAGCTCCTACGAGCAGTACTTC.